This TCR beta chain comes out of a study of OX40 agonist ivuxolimab in advanced cancers. The wider study: The patients received agonistic anti-OX40 (CD134) antibody ivuxolimab. Patients receiving dose escalation had hepatocellular carcinoma, melanoma, renal cell or head and neck cancer.

Sequenced by immunoSEQ multiplex PCR; TCRdb stores in-frame clones only, minus some. The data show about 54,000 clones, approximately 90% seen once. Germline CDR1 and CDR2: SGHRS and YFSETQ. The CDR3 spans 16 residues. Trimming pared 4 bases from V and 1 base from J, leaving 14 bases between. Patients who had autoimmune disease history or got systemic immunosuppression were left out. Blood sampling was done at baseline, cycle 4 day 1, and cycle 7 day 1. The sequences come from CD4+ or CD8+ T cells sorted from blood, collected in a trial of the OX40 agonist ivuxolimab. The receptor comes from an adult with an advanced solid tumor such as melanoma, head and neck, liver or kidney cancer. The chain recombines TRBV5-1 with TRBJ2-2; a weak D match, TRBD2 (6 bases). CDR3 region: CASSPRGEMNTGELFF. The CDR3 DNA reads as TGCGCCAGCAGCCCCCGCGGGGAAATGAACACCGGGGAGCTGTTTTTT.